The entry below gives a single T cell receptor beta chain sequence along with its context. This sample is part of a study of T cells after somatic rescue of genetic block. Trimming pared 3 bases from V and 2 bases from J, leaving 11 bases between. The CDR3 extends over 14 amino acids. CDR1 is SGHVS, CDR2 FNYEAQ, per germline. The protocol was immunoSEQ multiplex PCR, while the TCRdb copy is restricted to in-frame clones and leaves out a portion. This sample yields under 15,000 clones, of which 71% are seen a single time; approximately 12% belongs to the top ten. The TCR comes from a boy aged 5-17 years. Material for sequencing was peripheral blood mononuclear cells (PBMCs). This chain links TRBV7-6 with TRBJ2-7, with D possibly being TRBD1 or TRBD2 (5 bases each). The CDR3 loop is CASSFRDRPYEQYF. The CDR3, as DNA: TGTGCCAGCAGCTTCCGGGACCGTCCCTACGAGCAGTACTTC.